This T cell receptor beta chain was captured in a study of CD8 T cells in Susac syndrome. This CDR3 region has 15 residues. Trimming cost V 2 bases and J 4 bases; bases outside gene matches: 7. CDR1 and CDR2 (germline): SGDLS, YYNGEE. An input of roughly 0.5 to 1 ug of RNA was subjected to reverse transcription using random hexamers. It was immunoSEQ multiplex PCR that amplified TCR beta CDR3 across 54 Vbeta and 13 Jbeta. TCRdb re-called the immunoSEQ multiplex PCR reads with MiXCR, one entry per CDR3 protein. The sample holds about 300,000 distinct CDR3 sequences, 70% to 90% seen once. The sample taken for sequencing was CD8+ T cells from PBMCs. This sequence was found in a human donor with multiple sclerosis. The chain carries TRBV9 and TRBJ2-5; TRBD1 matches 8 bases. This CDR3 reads CASSVQGAYRETQYF. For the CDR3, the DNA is TGTGCCAGCAGCGTTCAGGGGGCTTATCGAGAGACCCAGTACTTC.